This T cell receptor beta chain was profiled in a study of early T cells in non-severe SARS-CoV-2 infection. This clonotype was seen just once. The ends were cut back, 6 bases at V and 5 bases at J, with 15 bases in the middle. The CDR3 runs 14 residues. In germline, CDR1 is SGHVS, CDR2 FQNEAQ. TCRdb ran MiXCR on the 5' RACE reads and lists one entry per CDR3 protein. The profile shows 60,000 to 75,000 distinct CDR3 sequences, 3.5% to 6% of them singletons. The sample was whole blood, taken at baseline. The chain links TRBV7-8 to TRBJ2-3, with D perhaps TRBD1 (6 bases). The source is an adult who was a healthcare worker with PCR-confirmed SARS-CoV-2 infection or an uninfected control (not recorded which). The donor label of this sample is uncertain. This CDR3 is CASSTPTGLDTQYF. CDR3 DNA: TGTGCCAGCAGTACCCCGACAGGATTAGATACGCAGTATTTT. Drawing the rest from reference TRBV7-8 and TRBJ2-3, the complete variable domain is GAGVSQSPRYKVAKRGQDVALRCDPISGHVSLFWYQQALGQGPEFLTYFQNEAQLDKSGLPSDRFFAERPEGSVSTLKIQRTQQEDSAVYLCASSTPTGLDTQYFGPGTRLTVL.